A few counts support the clone carrying this TCR beta chain. Its target is unknown. TCR beta libraries were prepared from cDNA with unique molecular identifiers. From about 1 to 10 million T cells, roughly 540,000 cDNA molecules were obtained. From the PCR reads, TCRdb called clonotypes with MiXCR, one entry per CDR3 protein. This sample has under 200,000 distinct CDR3 sequences; 25% to 30% occur once, and the top ten carry roughly 3.5%. The data were obtained in a study of post-analysis software for immune sequencing data. Looking at the study overall: Patients had relapsing-remitting, secondary progressive or progressive-relapsing multiple sclerosis; some lacked subtype. Regarding the study as a whole: F measure grouped same-batch samples tightly together. Controls significantly exceeded multiple sclerosis patients in normalized Chao1 diversity.

The receptor's source is a girl aged 2-17 years with multiple sclerosis. Sequencing used blood.

Here the CDR3 reads CASSQDLQGRPGYTF. DNA for the CDR3: TGCGCCAGCAGCCAAGATCTACAGGGGCGGCCTGGCTACACCTTC. The chain recombines TRBV4-1 with TRBJ1-2, with TRBD1 identical over 7 bases. This CDR3 region has 15 residues. CDR1 and CDR2 from the germline V gene are MGHRA and YSYEKL. V lost 0 bases, J lost 7 bases, and 8 bases stayed unmatched.